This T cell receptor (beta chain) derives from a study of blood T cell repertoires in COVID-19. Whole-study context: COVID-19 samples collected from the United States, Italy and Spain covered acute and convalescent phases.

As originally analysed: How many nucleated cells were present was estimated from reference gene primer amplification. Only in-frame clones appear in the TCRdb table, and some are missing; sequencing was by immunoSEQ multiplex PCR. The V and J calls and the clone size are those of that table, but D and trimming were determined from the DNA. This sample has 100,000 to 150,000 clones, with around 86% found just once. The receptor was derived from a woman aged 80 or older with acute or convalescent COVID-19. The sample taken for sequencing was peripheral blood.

The CDR3 protein is CASSSTGSVRAFF. CDR3 coding DNA: TGTGCCAGCAGTTCGACAGGGAGTGTTCGAGCTTTCTTT. The genes are TRBV6-5 and TRBJ1-1, with 7 bases matching TRBD1. The V gene end was trimmed by 4 bases and the J gene end by 10 bases; junction bases not matched to a gene: 9. The CDR3 is made up of 13 amino acids. The V gene's germline CDR1 is MNHEY and CDR2 SVGAGI.